Listed here is a single T cell receptor (beta chain). Its antigen remains unidentified. The sample belongs to a study of T cell responses to AZD1222 COVID-19 vaccine. In the study overall: Recipients boosted at about 4 weeks or about 12 weeks are pooled. Regarding the study as a whole: Repertoire sampling was restricted to post-peak T cell response timepoints.

The CDR3 consists of 15 residues. From germline, CDR1 is SGHDT and CDR2 YYEEEE. V lost 4 bases, J lost 3 bases, and 16 bases lay in between. Method: immunoSEQ multiplex PCR; TCRdb's copy keeps in-frame clones and lacks some. Among 140,000 to 150,000 clones listed, 70% to 90% were seen once. This chain links TRBV5-6 with TRBJ1-1; possibly TRBD1 for D (6 bases). This receptor was obtained from an adult in good health. The sequencing used peripheral blood, collected on day 0 of AZD1222 vaccination. The DNA of the CDR3 is TGTGCCAGCAGCCCAAAGGGGGAGAGGGACACTGAAGCTTTCTTT. Encoded protein: CASSPKGERDTEAFF.